The 2 T cell receptor beta chains given below trace back to one sample, sequenced in a study of cytomegalovirus exposure and HLA in healthy donors. The PCR contained 60 Vbeta and 13 Jbeta primers. Sequencing used immunoSEQ multiplex PCR; TCRdb keeps in-frame clones, though not all of them. The table has 100,000 to 150,000 clones, over 60% seen once. Sequences were obtained from PBMCs. The source is a female donor in good health and CMV-seropositive.

This clone showed up just once. The genes are TRBV9 and TRBJ2-3; TRBD2 matches 12 bases. The CDR3 spans 16 residues. Germline CDR1 and CDR2: SGDLS and YYNGEE. The V gene end was trimmed by 3 bases and the J gene end by 0 bases; junction bases not matched to a gene: 2. The CDR3 DNA reads as TGTGCCAGCAGCGCAGGGACTAGCGGGAGCACAGATACGCAGTATTTT. It specifies CASSAGTSGSTDTQYF. Full variable domain (missing parts from reference TRBV9 and TRBJ2-3): DSGVTQTPKHLITATGQRVTLRCSPRSGDLSVYWYQQSLDQGLQFLIQYYNGEERAKGNILERFSAQQFPDLHSELNLSSLELGDSALYFCASSAGTSGSTDTQYFGPGTRLTVL.

The rearrangement joins TRBV5-4 to TRBJ2-3; D ambiguous. Germline lookup yields CDR1 SGHNT and CDR2 YYREEE (reference sequence). The CDR3 has 13 amino acids. Trimming took off 6 bases at V and 1 base at J, with 9 bases between the two ends. CDR3 sequence: CASNMAGTDTQYF. CDR3 nucleotides: TGTGCCAGCAATATGGCGGGCACAGATACGCAGTATTTT.